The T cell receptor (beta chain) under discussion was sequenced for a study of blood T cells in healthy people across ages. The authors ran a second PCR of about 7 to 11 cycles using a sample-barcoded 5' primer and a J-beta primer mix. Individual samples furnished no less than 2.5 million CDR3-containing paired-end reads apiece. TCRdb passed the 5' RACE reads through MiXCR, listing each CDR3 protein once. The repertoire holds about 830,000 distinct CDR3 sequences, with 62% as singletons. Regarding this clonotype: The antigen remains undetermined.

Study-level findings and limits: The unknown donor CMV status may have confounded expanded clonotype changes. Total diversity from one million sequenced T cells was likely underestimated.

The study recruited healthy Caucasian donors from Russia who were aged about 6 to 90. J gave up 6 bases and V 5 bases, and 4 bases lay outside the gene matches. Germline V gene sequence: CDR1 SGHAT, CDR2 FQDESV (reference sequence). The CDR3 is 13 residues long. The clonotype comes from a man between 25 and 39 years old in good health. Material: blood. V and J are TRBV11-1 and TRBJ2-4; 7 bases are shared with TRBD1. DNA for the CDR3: TGTGCCAGCAGCGACAGGGTTCTAAACATTCAGTACTTC. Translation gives CASSDRVLNIQYF.